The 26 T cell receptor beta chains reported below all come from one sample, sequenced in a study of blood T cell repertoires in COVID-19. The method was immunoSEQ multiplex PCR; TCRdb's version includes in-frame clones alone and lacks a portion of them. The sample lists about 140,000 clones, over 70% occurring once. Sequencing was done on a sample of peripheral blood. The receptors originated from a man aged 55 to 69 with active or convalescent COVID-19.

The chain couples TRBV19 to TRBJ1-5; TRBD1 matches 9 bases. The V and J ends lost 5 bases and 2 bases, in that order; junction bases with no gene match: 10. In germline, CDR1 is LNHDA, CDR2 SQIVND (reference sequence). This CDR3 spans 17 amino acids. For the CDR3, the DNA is TGTGCCAGTAGTCCGGGACAGGGTAAAATGGGCAATCAGCCCCAGCATTTT. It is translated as CASSPGQGKMGNQPQHF.

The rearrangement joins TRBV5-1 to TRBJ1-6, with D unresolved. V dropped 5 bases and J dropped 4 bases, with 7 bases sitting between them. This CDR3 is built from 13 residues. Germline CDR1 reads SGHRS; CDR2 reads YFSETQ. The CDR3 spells CASRSTYNSPLHF. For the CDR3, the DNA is TGCGCCAGCAGATCCACATATAATTCACCCCTCCACTTT.

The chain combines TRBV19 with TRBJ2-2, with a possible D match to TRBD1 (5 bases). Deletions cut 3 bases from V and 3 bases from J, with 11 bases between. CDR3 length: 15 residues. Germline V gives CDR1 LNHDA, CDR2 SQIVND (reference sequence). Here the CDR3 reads CASSISHRYTGELFF. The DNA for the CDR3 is TGTGCCAGTAGTATTAGCCACAGGTACACCGGGGAGCTGTTTTTT.

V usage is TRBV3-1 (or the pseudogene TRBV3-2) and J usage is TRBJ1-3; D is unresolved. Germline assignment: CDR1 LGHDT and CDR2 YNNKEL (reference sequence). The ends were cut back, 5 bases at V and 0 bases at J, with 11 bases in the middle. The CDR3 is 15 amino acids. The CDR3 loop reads CASSGGSVSGNTIYF. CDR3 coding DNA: TGTGCCAGCAGCGGAGGGTCAGTCTCTGGAAACACCATATATTTT.

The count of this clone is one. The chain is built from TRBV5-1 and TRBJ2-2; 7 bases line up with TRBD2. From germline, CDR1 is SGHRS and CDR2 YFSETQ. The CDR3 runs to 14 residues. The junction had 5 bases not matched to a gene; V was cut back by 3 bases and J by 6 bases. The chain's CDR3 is CASSSGGSPGELFF. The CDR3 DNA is TGCGCCAGCAGCTCGGGGGGTAGCCCCGGGGAGCTGTTTTTT.

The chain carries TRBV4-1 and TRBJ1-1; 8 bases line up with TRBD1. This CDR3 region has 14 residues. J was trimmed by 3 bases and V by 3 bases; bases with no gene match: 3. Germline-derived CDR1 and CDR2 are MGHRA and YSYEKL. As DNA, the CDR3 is TGCGCCAGCAGCCATGAGACAGGGGACACTGAAGCTTTCTTT. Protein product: CASSHETGDTEAFF.

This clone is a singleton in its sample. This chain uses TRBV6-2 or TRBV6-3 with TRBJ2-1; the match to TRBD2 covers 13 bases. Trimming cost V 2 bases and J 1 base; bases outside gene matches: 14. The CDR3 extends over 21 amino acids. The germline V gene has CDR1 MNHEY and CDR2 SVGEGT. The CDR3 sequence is CASSYVPTSGRVLISYNEQFF. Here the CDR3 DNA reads TGTGCCAGCAGTTACGTTCCCACTAGCGGGAGGGTCCTCATATCCTACAATGAGCAGTTCTTC.

The CDR3 region has the DNA TGTGCCAGCAGTGAAGGGGCAACCAGCTCCTACGAGCAGTACTTC. Translating gives CASSEGATSSYEQYF. The V and J genes are TRBV6-1 and TRBJ2-7; D uncertain. The CDR3 has 15 amino acids. Germline CDR1 and CDR2: MNHNS and SASEGT. Between the trimmed V and J ends, which lost 1 base and 0 bases, there was a span of 10 bases.

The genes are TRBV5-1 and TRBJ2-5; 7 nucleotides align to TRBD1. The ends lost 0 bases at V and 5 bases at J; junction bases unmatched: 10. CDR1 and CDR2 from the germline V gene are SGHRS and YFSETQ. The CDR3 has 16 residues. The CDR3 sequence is CASSLAPSGGTETQYF. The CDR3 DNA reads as TGCGCCAGCAGCTTGGCCCCTTCAGGGGGAACGGAGACCCAGTACTTC.

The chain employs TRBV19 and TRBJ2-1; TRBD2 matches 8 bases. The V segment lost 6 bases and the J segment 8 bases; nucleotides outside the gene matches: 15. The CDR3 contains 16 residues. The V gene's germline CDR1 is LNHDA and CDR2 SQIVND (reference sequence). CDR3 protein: CASSGRELLAVDEQFF. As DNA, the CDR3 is TGTGCCAGTAGCGGGAGGGAACTACTAGCGGTCGATGAGCAGTTCTTC.

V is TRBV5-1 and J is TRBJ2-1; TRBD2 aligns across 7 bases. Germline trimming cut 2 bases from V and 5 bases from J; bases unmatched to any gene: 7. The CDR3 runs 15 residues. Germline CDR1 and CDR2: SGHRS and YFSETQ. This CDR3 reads CASSFSGTTHNEQFF. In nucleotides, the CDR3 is TGCGCCAGCAGCTTTTCCGGGACTACCCACAATGAGCAGTTCTTC. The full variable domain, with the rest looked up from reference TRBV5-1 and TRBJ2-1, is KAGVTQTPRYLIKTRGQQVTLSCSPISGHRSVSWYQQTPGQGLQFLFEYFSETQRNKGNFPGRFSGRQFSNSRSEMNVSTLELGDSALYLCASSFSGTTHNEQFFGPGTRLTVL.

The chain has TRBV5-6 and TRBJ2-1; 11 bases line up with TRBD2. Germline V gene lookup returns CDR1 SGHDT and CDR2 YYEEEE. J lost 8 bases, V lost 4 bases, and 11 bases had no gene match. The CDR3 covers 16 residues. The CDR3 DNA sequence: TGTGCCAGCAGCCGTCTGACTAGCGGGATCCTCGATGAGCAGTTCTTC. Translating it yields CASSRLTSGILDEQFF.

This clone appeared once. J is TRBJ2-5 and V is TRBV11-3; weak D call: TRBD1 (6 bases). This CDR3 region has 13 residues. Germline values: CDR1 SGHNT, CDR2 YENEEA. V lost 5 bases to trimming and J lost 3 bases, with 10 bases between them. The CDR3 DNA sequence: TGTGCCAGCAGCGTCGGGACAAAAGAGACCCAGTACTTC. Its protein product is CASSVGTKETQYF. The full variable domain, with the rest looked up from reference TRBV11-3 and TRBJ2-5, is EAGVVQSPRYKIIEKKQPVAFWCNPISGHNTLYWYLQNLGQGPELLIRYENEEAVDDSQLPKDRFSAERLKGVDSTLKIQPAELGDSAVYLCASSVGTKETQYFGPGTRLLVL.

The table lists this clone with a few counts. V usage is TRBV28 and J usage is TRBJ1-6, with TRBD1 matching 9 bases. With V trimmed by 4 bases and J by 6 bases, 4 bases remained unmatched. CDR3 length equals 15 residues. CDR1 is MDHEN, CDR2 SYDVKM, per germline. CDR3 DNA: TGTGCCAGCAGTTGGGGACAGGGAGGTAATTCACCCCTCCACTTT. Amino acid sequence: CASSWGQGGNSPLHF.

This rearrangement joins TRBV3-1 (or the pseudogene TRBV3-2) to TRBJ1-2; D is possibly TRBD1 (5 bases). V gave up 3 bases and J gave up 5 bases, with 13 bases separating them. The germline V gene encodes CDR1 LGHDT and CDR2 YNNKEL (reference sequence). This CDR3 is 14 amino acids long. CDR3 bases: TGTGCCAGCAGCCAGGGCCAGGGAGGGTATGGCTACACCTTC. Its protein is CASSQGQGGYGYTF.

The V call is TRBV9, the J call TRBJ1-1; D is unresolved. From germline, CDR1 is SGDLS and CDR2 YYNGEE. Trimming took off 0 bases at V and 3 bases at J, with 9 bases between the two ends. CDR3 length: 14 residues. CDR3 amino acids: CASSVGRSYTEAFF. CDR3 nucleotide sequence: TGTGCCAGCAGCGTAGGGAGGAGCTACACTGAAGCTTTCTTT.

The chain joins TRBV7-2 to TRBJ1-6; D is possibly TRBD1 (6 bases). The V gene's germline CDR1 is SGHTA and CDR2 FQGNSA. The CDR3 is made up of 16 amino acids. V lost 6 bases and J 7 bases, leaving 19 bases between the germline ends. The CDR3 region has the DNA TGTGCCAGCAGACCAACAGGGTCCCCCCTCAATTCACCCCTCCACTTT. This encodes CASRPTGSPLNSPLHF. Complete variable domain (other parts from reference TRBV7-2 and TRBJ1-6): GAGVSQSPSNKVTEKGKDVELRCDPISGHTALYWYRQSLGQGLEFLIYFQGNSAPDKSGLPSDRFSAERTGGSVSTLTIQRTQQEDSAVYLCASRPTGSPLNSPLHFGNGTRLTVT.

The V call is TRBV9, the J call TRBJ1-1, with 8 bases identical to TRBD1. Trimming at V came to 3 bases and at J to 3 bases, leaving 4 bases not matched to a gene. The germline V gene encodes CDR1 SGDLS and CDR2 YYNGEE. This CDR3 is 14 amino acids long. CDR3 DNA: TGTGCCAGCAGCGCCAGACAGGGGTACACTGAAGCTTTCTTT. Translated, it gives CASSARQGYTEAFF.

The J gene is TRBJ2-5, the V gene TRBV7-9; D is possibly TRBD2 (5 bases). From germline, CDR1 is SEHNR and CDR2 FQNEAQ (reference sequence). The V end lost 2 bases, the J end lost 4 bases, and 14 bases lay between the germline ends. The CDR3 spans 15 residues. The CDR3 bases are TGTGCCAGCAGCTTAATCAGCCGGGGTTCAGAGACCCAGTACTTC. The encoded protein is CASSLISRGSETQYF.

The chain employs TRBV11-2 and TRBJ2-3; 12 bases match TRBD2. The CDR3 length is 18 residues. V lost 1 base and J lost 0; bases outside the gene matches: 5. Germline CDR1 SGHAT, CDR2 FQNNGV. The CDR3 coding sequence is TGTGCCAGCAGCTTAGGCCCCGGGACTAGCGGGAGCACAGATACGCAGTATTTT. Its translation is CASSLGPGTSGSTDTQYF. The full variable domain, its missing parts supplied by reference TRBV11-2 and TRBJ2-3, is EAGVAQSPRYKIIEKRQSVAFWCNPISGHATLYWYQQILGQGPKLLIQFQNNGVVDDSQLPKDRFSAERLKGVDSTLKIQPAKLEDSAVYLCASSLGPGTSGSTDTQYFGPGTRLTVL.

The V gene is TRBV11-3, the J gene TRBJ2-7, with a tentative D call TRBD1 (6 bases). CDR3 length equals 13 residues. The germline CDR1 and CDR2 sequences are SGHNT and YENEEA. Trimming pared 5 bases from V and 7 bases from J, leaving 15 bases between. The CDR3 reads CASSRGTGREQYF. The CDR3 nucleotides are TGTGCCAGCAGCCGCGGAACAGGGCGGGAGCAGTACTTC.

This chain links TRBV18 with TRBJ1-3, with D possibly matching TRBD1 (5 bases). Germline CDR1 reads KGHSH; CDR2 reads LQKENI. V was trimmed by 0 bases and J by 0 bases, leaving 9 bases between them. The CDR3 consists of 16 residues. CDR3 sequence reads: CASSPPTARSGNTIYF. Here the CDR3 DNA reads TGTGCCAGCTCACCACCGACAGCTCGCTCTGGAAACACCATATATTTT.

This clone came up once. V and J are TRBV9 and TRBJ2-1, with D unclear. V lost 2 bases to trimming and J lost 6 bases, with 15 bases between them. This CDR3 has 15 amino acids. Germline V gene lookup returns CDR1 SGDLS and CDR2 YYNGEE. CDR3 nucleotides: TGTGCCAGCAGCGTTCAGGCGACCTCTCTCAATGAGCAGTTCTTC. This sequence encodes CASSVQATSLNEQFF.

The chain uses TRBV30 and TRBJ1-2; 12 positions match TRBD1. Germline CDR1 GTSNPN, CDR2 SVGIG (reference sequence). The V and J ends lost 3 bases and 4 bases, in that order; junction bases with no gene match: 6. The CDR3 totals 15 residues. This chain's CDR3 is CAWRPGTGGLYGYTF. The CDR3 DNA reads TGTGCCTGGAGGCCCGGGACAGGGGGCCTCTATGGCTACACCTTC.

The CDR3 reads CASSQEVLAGPPRAGELFF. The CDR3 DNA reads as TGCGCCAGCAGCCAAGAAGTACTAGCGGGACCCCCACGGGCCGGGGAGCTGTTTTTT. The V gene is TRBV4-1, the J gene TRBJ2-2, with 10 bases fitting TRBD2. The CDR3 sequence is 19 residues long. Germline V gene data show CDR1 as MGHRA and CDR2 as YSYEKL. The J segment lost 6 bases and the V segment lost 0 bases, leaving 13 bases of the junction unmatched.

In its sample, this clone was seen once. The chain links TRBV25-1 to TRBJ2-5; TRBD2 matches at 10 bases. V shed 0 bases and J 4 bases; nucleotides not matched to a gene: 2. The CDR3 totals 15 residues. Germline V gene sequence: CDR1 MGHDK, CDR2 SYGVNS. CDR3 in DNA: TGTGCCAGCAGTGAATATCTAGCGGGAGTAGAGACCCAGTACTTC. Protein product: CASSEYLAGVETQYF.